This T cell receptor (beta chain) derives from a study of CXCR3-negative and CXCR3-positive naive CD8 T cells. With respect to this clonotype: Its specificity is not known.

Looked up from germline, CDR1 is SGHTA and CDR2 is FQGNSA. The CDR3 totals 15 residues. Overall study results and limits: With respect to TRBV-TRBJ usage, naive CXCR3-negative and CXCR3-positive cells were similar; memory differed. With surface CD5 comparable between naive subsets, TCR strength was estimated using properties derived from the TRB CDR3. Researchers report that CXCR3-positive naive cells carry more hydrophobic TRB CDR3s than CXCR3-negative naive cells.

5' RACE with UMI labels generated the TRB cDNA libraries. TCRdb reprocessed the 5' RACE reads; each CDR3 protein has one entry and no DNA is given. This repertoire includes some 100,000 distinct CDR3 sequences. Source material: naive CXCR3+ CD8+ T cells from blood. Specified subset: CD45RO-CCR7+CD27+CD95- naive CD8+ T cells expressing CXCR3 (TNR3+). The clonotype was recovered from a human donor in good health. Some clones in this sample may be carry-over from other donors' samples. The rearrangement uses TRBV7-2 and TRBJ2-1; there is no DNA to check the TCRdb D call of TRBD1. CDR3 in amino acids: CASSLAQGRYNEQFF.